The source of this T cell receptor (beta chain) is a study of blood T cell dynamics during melanoma immunotherapy. Only in-frame clones appear in the TCRdb table, and some are missing; sequencing was by immunoSEQ multiplex PCR. In the table there are thousands of clones, about 85% of which are singletons. The CDR3 spans 14 residues. The germline gives CDR1 SGHNT, CDR2 YYREEE (reference sequence). V lost 4 bases, J lost 6 bases, and 2 bases stayed unmatched. As for time point: week 3, after first cycle of checkpoint inhibitor. The J gene is TRBJ2-7, the V gene TRBV5-4; the match to TRBD2 covers 15 bases. Sequenced here: blood, sampled from a patient treated with checkpoint blockade. This receptor was obtained from a human donor with melanoma. CDR3 nucleotide sequence: TGTGCCAGCAGCCCGGGACTAGCGGGAGGCGAGCAGTACTTC. Translated: CASSPGLAGGEQYF.